A single sample gave rise to the 24 T cell receptor beta chains below, sequenced in a study of tumor and adjacent non-tumor tissue in lung cancer. RNA was extracted from bulk tissue without any cell sorting. This non-tumor lung sample came from over 3 cm beyond the tumor edge. A modified ARM-PCR protocol with three rounds of nested PCR amplified TCRbeta. TCRdb processed the multiplex PCR reads anew with MiXCR; each CDR3 protein has one entry. The sample shows more than 85,000 distinct CDR3 sequences, roughly 60% of them seen only once. Sequenced input: distant non-tumor lung tissue. These receptor sequences come from a man aged 25 to 40 with non-small cell lung cancer.

Only one count was recorded for this clonotype. The gene calls are TRBV10-2 and TRBJ1-5, with a weak D call TRBD1 (5 bases). Trimming shortened V by 7 bases and J by 3 bases, and 10 bases separated the two germline ends. Germline loops: CDR1 WSHSY, CDR2 SAAADI. The CDR3 is 13 residues long. The CDR3 region has the DNA TGCGCCAGCACCCCAGGGAACAATCAGCCCCAGCATTTT. Protein product: CASTPGNNQPQHF.

About this clonotype itself: An end of the junction does not agree with germline; a read error may underlie this. The J gene is TRBJ2-2, the V gene TRBV12-3 or TRBV12-4, with D perhaps TRBD2 (5 bases). The CDR3 covers 13 residues. The CDR3 reads CASTDLNTGELSF. The CDR3 nucleotides read TGTGCCAGCACTGACTTAAACACCGGGGAGCTGTCTTTT.

This clonotype occurred once. A much larger clone lies a single base off, so this may be a read error. The J gene is TRBJ1-1, the V gene TRBV5-6; D perhaps matches TRBD1 (5 bases). Germline V gives CDR1 SGHDT, CDR2 YYEEEE. CDR3 size: 15 residues. As DNA, the CDR3 is TGTGCCAGCAGCCCACCAAATTACAGGATCACTGAAGCTTGCTTT. This encodes CASSPPNYRITEACF.

As regards this clonotype: Possible read error: a much larger clone is one base away. The rearrangement uses TRBV30 and TRBJ1-5, with 7 bases lining up with TRBD1. Germline CDR1 GTSNPN, CDR2 SVGIG (reference sequence). Trimming removed 3 bases from V and 6 bases from J; junction bases left unmatched: 11. CDR3 length equals 15 residues. CDR3 region: CAWSIGTATSQPQHF. The CDR3 bases are TGTGCCTGGAGCATAGGGACAGCTACTAGTCAGCCCCAGCATTTT.

Relative to its sample, this clonotype is medium-sized. The chain combines TRBV29-1 with TRBJ1-1, with D unclear. Trimming removed 6 bases at V and 2 bases at J, with 10 bases between. The CDR3 runs to 12 residues. Germline-derived CDR1 and CDR2 are SQVTM and ANQGSEA. CDR3 in DNA: TGCAGCGTCCTGGTGGGTAACACTGAAGCTTTCTTT. This sequence encodes CSVLVGNTEAFF.

This sequence joins TRBV29-1 and TRBJ2-1, with 8 bases aligning to TRBD2. The CDR3 runs 13 residues. Germline CDR1 and CDR2: SQVTM and ANQGSEA. J gave up 7 bases and V 8 bases, and 10 bases lay outside the gene matches. The chain's CDR3 is CSFKGTSLNEQFF. CDR3 bases: TGCAGCTTTAAAGGGACTAGTTTAAATGAGCAGTTCTTC.

The table lists this clonotype with a count of one. The final CDR3 position lacks the conserved phenylalanine or tryptophan, pointing to a likely read error. The gene calls are TRBV29-1 and TRBJ2-1, with D tentatively TRBD1 (6 bases). Trimming stripped 2 bases from V and 5 bases from J, with 10 bases between. Germline CDR1 is SQVTM and CDR2 is ANQGSEA. This CDR3 is built from 13 residues. As DNA, the CDR3 is TGCAGCGTTGAATGGACAGTCGACAATGAGCAGTTCTAC. Encoded protein: CSVEWTVDNEQFY.

The chain joins TRBV6-2 or TRBV6-3 to TRBJ1-2; D is ambiguous. V lost 6 bases and J lost 1, with 12 bases in between. The CDR3 contains 14 residues. Germline loops: CDR1 MNHEY, CDR2 SVGEGT. The DNA for the CDR3 is TGTGCCAGCAGAGTACATGGTGTTAACTATGGCTACACCTTC. Its protein is CASRVHGVNYGYTF.

As concerns this clonotype: This may arise from a read error, as a much more abundant clone is one base away. The chain joins TRBV12-3 or TRBV12-4 to TRBJ1-6; tentatively, D is TRBD1 (6 bases). CDR3 length: 14 residues. The V end was cut by 6 bases, the J end by 6 bases, with 12 bases between. The CDR3 sequence is CASSFRGSNSPLHF. The CDR3 nucleotides read TGTGCCAGCAGCTTCAGGGGAAGTAATTCACCCCTCCACTTT.

Note on this clonotype: The junction does not match germline at one end; this may be a read error. The chain uses TRBV10-3 and TRBJ2-2, with D maybe TRBD2 (5 bases). Germline assignment: CDR1 ENHRY and CDR2 SYGVKD. The CDR3 extends over 13 amino acids. CDR3 region: CAIGKVNTGEPFF. For the CDR3, the DNA is TGTGCCATCGGGAAGGTCAACACCGGGGAGCCGTTTTTT.

The sample holds a few counts of this clonotype. A read error is possible here, since a much larger clone lies one base away. The chain couples TRBV20-1 to TRBJ2-5; 8 bases agree with TRBD2. Germline V CDR1 and CDR2: DFQATT, SNEGSKA (reference sequence). The CDR3 spans 14 residues. For the CDR3, the DNA is TGCGGTGCTGTTAGCGGGATGACCCAAGAGACCCAGTACTTC. Translated: CGAVSGMTQETQYF.

Worth noting for this clonotype: A read error may be the cause here, since a much bigger clone is one base away. J is TRBJ1-1 and V is TRBV6-6; tentative D call: TRBD1 (5 bases). The CDR3 is made up of 14 amino acids. Deletions cut 4 bases from V and 3 bases from J, with 12 bases between. CDR1 is MNHNY and CDR2 is SVGAGI in the germline V gene (reference sequence). The CDR3 protein is CASSSGTIDTEAFF. The CDR3 nucleotides are TGTGCCAGCAGTTCAGGGACGATAGACACTGAAGCTTTCTTT.

Note on this clonotype: This CDR3 is missing its conserved last phenylalanine or tryptophan, likely due to a read error. The rearrangement uses TRBV11-2 and TRBJ1-2; 9 bases match TRBD1. Germline V gene sequence: CDR1 SGHAT, CDR2 FQNNGV. The CDR3 consists of 15 residues. V lost 2 bases, J lost 8 bases, and 9 bases stayed unmatched. The CDR3, as DNA: TGTGCCAGCAGCTTATTAACAGGGGGCGCGGGAGGCTACACCTCC. Encoded protein: CASSLLTGGAGGYTS.

As concerns this clonotype: Lacking the conserved final phenylalanine or tryptophan, this CDR3 likely reflects a read error. The DNA is omitted, as the CDR3 cannot be located on it reliably, and the CDR3 follows TCRdb's listing. This CDR3 is CSAPIGCLLKTQYL. V usage is TRBV20-1 and J usage is TRBJ2-5. The CDR3 spans 14 amino acids, including both terminal residues. Looked up from germline, CDR1 is DFQATT and CDR2 is SNEGSKA (reference sequence).

The V and J genes are TRBV29-1 and TRBJ2-1; 9 positions match TRBD1. There are 12 residues in the CDR3. The germline V gene encodes CDR1 SQVTM and CDR2 ANQGSEA. With 8 bases clipped from V and 7 bases from J, the junction kept 6 bases outside the gene matches. CDR3 amino acids: CSLRTGVNEQFF. The CDR3 region has the DNA TGCAGCCTCCGGACAGGGGTGAATGAGCAGTTCTTC.

There are a few counts of this clonotype. The CDR3 DNA reads TGTGCCAGCAGCTTAGATCCCAGGGGCGATTATGGCTACACCTTC. This sequence encodes CASSLDPRGDYGYTF. The V call is TRBV11-2, the J call TRBJ1-2; maybe TRBD1 (6 bases). This CDR3 is 15 amino acids long. In germline, CDR1 is SGHAT, CDR2 FQNNGV. The V end was cut by 0 bases, the J end by 5 bases, with 13 bases between. Full variable domain (missing parts from reference TRBV11-2 and TRBJ1-2): EAGVAQSPRYKIIEKRQSVAFWCNPISGHATLYWYQQILGQGPKLLIQFQNNGVVDDSQLPKDRFSAERLKGVDSTLKIQPAKLEDSAVYLCASSLDPRGDYGYTFGSGTRLTVV.

This clonotype was counted a single time. Being one base from a much bigger clone, this may be a read error. The gene calls are TRBV12-3 or TRBV12-4 and TRBJ1-2; no clear D. This CDR3 is built from 11 residues. The CDR3 here is CTSSNSLGYTF. The CDR3 nucleotides read TGTACCAGCAGTAACAGTCTGGGCTACACCTTC.

J is TRBJ2-1 and V is TRBV11-2, with 7 bases lining up with TRBD2. Germline V gives CDR1 SGHAT, CDR2 FQNNGV. The CDR3 runs 15 residues. V lost 5 bases and J lost 7; bases outside the gene matches: 11. The CDR3 loop reads CASSLHRGVWNEQFF. In DNA form, the CDR3 reads TGTGCCAGCAGCCTACATCGGGGGGTATGGAATGAGCAGTTCTTC.

The V call is TRBV20-1, the J call TRBJ2-3, with 8 nucleotides matching TRBD2. With V trimmed by 7 bases and J by 3 bases, 9 bases remained unmatched. CDR3 length: 14 residues. The V gene's germline CDR1 is DFQATT and CDR2 SNEGSKA (reference sequence). The CDR3 protein is CSVSGEGGTDTQYF. The DNA of the CDR3 is TGCAGTGTTAGCGGGGAAGGGGGAACAGATACGCAGTATTTT.

Of note for this clonotype: A much larger clonotype is one base distant, so this may be a read error. The chain links TRBV30 to TRBJ2-7, with 11 bases aligning to TRBD1. The ends lost 3 bases at V and 9 bases at J; junction bases unmatched: 7. The CDR3 spans 13 residues. Germline assignment: CDR1 GTSNPN and CDR2 SVGIG (reference sequence). The CDR3 nucleotides are TGTGCCTGGAGCCGGACAGGGGGCGGTGGGCAGTACTTC. It codes for CAWSRTGGGGQYF. Supplemented by reference TRBV30 and TRBJ2-7, the full variable domain reads SQTIHQWPATLVQPVGSPLSLECTVEGTSNPNLYWYRQAAGRGLQLLFYSVGIGQISSEVPQNLSASRPQDRQFILSSKKLLLSDSGFYLCAWSRTGGGGQYFGPGTRLTVT.

As regards this clonotype: This may arise from a read error, as a much more abundant clone is one base away. The chain couples TRBV29-1 to TRBJ1-2; D is unresolved. This CDR3 has 11 amino acids. Trimming removed 4 bases from V and 6 bases from J, with 9 bases in between. Germline V gene lookup returns CDR1 SQVTM and CDR2 ANQGSEA. The CDR3 loop is CSVAIADGYTF. The DNA for the CDR3 is TGCAGCGTTGCGATCGCTGATGGCTACACCTTC.

In its sample, this clonotype ranks as medium-sized (0.01 to 0.1%). The gene calls are TRBV11-2 and TRBJ1-2; 9 positions agree with TRBD1. CDR3 length: 14 amino acids. The V segment lost 5 bases and the J segment 8 bases; nucleotides outside the gene matches: 9. Germline V gives CDR1 SGHAT, CDR2 FQNNGV. The CDR3 nucleotides are TGTGCCAGCAGCCCGGGGGACAGGGTCGGCGGCTACACCTTC. Translating gives CASSPGDRVGGYTF.

Concerning this clonotype: A read error is possible here, since a much larger clone lies one base away. The rearrangement uses TRBV4-2 and TRBJ2-7, with TRBD2 matching 7 bases. Germline V gene sequence: CDR1 LGHNA, CDR2 YNFKEQ. The CDR3 is 15 residues long. The CDR3 DNA follows: TGTGGCAGCAGCCAAGAAAGAGCGGGAAACTACGAGCAGTACTTC. This encodes CGSSQERAGNYEQYF.

About this clonotype itself: This CDR3 is missing its conserved last phenylalanine or tryptophan, likely due to a read error. This chain joins TRBV11-3 and TRBJ2-1; the D gene is possibly TRBD1 (6 bases). The germline V gene has CDR1 SGHNT and CDR2 YENEEA. The CDR3 runs 15 residues. The CDR3, as DNA: TGTACCAGCAGCCCTTCAGGGGAACTCTACAATGAGCAGTTCATC. Translation gives CTSSPSGELYNEQFI.